This entry lists 5 T cell receptor beta chains sequenced from one sample in a study of radiotherapy plus CTLA-4 blockade in lung cancer. Clones were sequenced by immunoSEQ multiplex PCR, and TCRdb holds only the in-frame ones, with some missing. The data show tens of thousands of clones, under 80% seen once. Source: peripheral blood, taken from a patient treated with radiotherapy plus ipilimumab. The receptors derive from a human donor with non-small cell lung cancer who had a partial response to radiotherapy plus ipilimumab. Some clones in this sample may be carry-over from other donors' samples.

V and J are TRBV5-1 and TRBJ2-5; 8 bases agree with TRBD2. CDR3 size: 15 residues. V lost 4 bases, J lost 4 bases, and 9 bases stayed unmatched. Germline V gene lookup returns CDR1 SGHRS and CDR2 YFSETQ. The CDR3 sequence is CASSSGVRGGETQYF. The DNA for the CDR3 is TGCGCCAGCAGCAGTGGGGTTCGGGGGGGAGAGACCCAGTACTTC.

The chain employs TRBV19 and TRBJ1-4; TRBD1 matches at 10 bases. This CDR3 is 14 amino acids long. The germline gives CDR1 LNHDA, CDR2 SQIVND (reference sequence). V lost 6 bases to trimming and J lost 6 bases; unmatched junction nucleotides: 4. The CDR3, as DNA: TGTGCCAGTAGCGACAGGGGGCGCGATGAAAAACTGTTTTTT. This translates into CASSDRGRDEKLFF.

The V call is TRBV5-1, the J call TRBJ2-1; D might be TRBD1 (6 bases). CDR1 and CDR2 (germline): SGHRS, YFSETQ. V gave up 4 bases and J gave up 0 bases, with 11 bases separating them. The CDR3 consists of 15 residues. The CDR3 protein is CASSRDRSSYNEQFF. The CDR3 coding sequence is TGCGCCAGCAGCCGAGACAGGAGCTCCTACAATGAGCAGTTCTTC.

The chain combines TRBV2 with TRBJ2-5, with TRBD1 identical over 8 bases. The ends lost 6 bases at V and 3 bases at J; junction bases unmatched: 0. This CDR3 has 12 residues. Germline CDR1 reads SNHLY; CDR2 reads FYNNEI. Here the CDR3 reads CASRGQEETQYF. CDR3 nucleotides: TGTGCCAGCAGGGGACAGGAAGAGACCCAGTACTTC.

The gene calls are TRBV15 and TRBJ2-5, with D possibly matching TRBD2 (6 bases). This CDR3 has 14 amino acids. Deletions cut 0 bases from V and 4 bases from J, with 9 bases between. The germline V gene encodes CDR1 LNHNV and CDR2 YYDKDF (reference sequence). For the CDR3, the DNA is TGTGCCACCAGCAGAGATCTCGGGGGAGAGACCCAGTACTTC. Its translation: CATSRDLGGETQYF.